The 27 T cell receptor beta chains below come from one sample, sequenced in a study of blood T cell repertoires in COVID-19. The table came from immunoSEQ multiplex PCR; TCRdb's copy has only in-frame clones and leaves some out. The repertoire holds 76,000 or so clones, with roughly 89% as singletons. The sequenced sample consisted of peripheral blood. These receptors all come from a man aged 30-40 years with acute or convalescent COVID-19.

The V call is TRBV7-2, the J call TRBJ2-5; D may be TRBD2 (6 bases). The germline V gene has CDR1 SGHTA and CDR2 FQGNSA. The V gene lost 6 bases and the J gene lost 7 bases, with 21 bases spanning the gap. The CDR3 is 15 amino acids. The CDR3 sequence: CASSLGAASEGTQYF. The CDR3 DNA is TGTGCCAGCAGTCTAGGGGCGGCTAGCGAGGGGACCCAGTACTTC.

V is TRBV19 and J is TRBJ2-3, with 7 bases fitting TRBD1. The CDR3 is 15 residues long. In germline, CDR1 is LNHDA, CDR2 SQIVND (reference sequence). J gave up 3 bases and V 4 bases, and 7 bases lay outside the gene matches. CDR3 amino acids: CASSRGQSITDTQYF. In DNA, the CDR3 is TGTGCCAGTAGTAGGGGACAGAGCATTACAGATACGCAGTATTTT.

The rearrangement links TRBV10-2 to TRBJ1-2; 10 bases match TRBD1. Trimming at V came to 6 bases and at J to 5 bases, leaving 6 bases not matched to a gene. Germline V CDR1 and CDR2: WSHSY, SAAADI. The CDR3 sequence is 14 residues long. CDR3 coding DNA: TGCGCCAGCAGGTTGACAGGGGGCGAATATGGCTACACCTTC. Translation: CASRLTGGEYGYTF.

CDR3: CASGKLANEKLFF. The CDR3 nucleotides read TGTGCCAGCGGTAAACTGGCTAATGAAAAACTGTTTTTT. The chain couples TRBV6-5 to TRBJ1-4; D is unclear. The germline gives CDR1 MNHEY, CDR2 SVGAGI. V dropped 8 bases and J dropped 3 bases, with 10 bases sitting between them. The CDR3 is 13 residues long.

The chain uses TRBV9 and TRBJ1-1; 10 bases map to TRBD1. The CDR3 extends over 16 amino acids. After removal of 0 bases from V and 6 bases from J, the junction contained 8 bases not matched to a gene. The germline V gene encodes CDR1 SGDLS and CDR2 YYNGEE. CDR3 sequence (DNA): TGTGCCAGCAGCGTAGATCCCGGGACAGGGGAGGCTGAAGCTTTCTTT. Encoded protein: CASSVDPGTGEAEAFF.

V is TRBV7-2 and J is TRBJ2-6; no clear D. V lost 6 bases and J 0 bases, leaving 12 bases between the germline ends. Germline values: CDR1 SGHTA, CDR2 FQGNSA. The CDR3 spans 16 residues. CDR3 coding DNA: TGTGCCAGCAGACCCACCCGAGGCTCTGGGGCCAACGTCCTGACTTTC. Translation gives CASRPTRGSGANVLTF.

V usage is TRBV5-4 and J usage is TRBJ2-2; D perhaps matches TRBD1 (6 bases). Germline V lookup: CDR1 SGHNT, CDR2 YYREEE (reference sequence). CDR3 length equals 16 residues. V was pared by 4 bases and J by 7 bases, with 20 bases between. The CDR3 loop reads CASSPGGRGAGGELFF. CDR3 DNA: TGTGCCAGCAGCCCCGGAGGCAGGGGCGCGGGCGGGGAGCTGTTTTTT. The full variable domain, completed using reference TRBV5-4 and TRBJ2-2, is ETGVTQSPTHLIKTRGQQVTLRCSSQSGHNTVSWYQQALGQGPQFIFQYYREEENGRGNFPPRFSGLQFPNYSSELNVNALELDDSALYLCASSPGGRGAGGELFFGEGSRLTVL.

J is TRBJ1-4 and V is TRBV30, with D maybe TRBD1 (6 bases). CDR1 is GTSNPN and CDR2 is SVGIG in the germline V gene (reference sequence). The V end was cut by 5 bases, the J end by 10 bases, with 17 bases between. CDR3 length: 13 residues. Written as DNA, the CDR3 is TGTGCCTGGGATGACAGGCTCCTGGGAAAACTGTTTTTT. Its translation is CAWDDRLLGKLFF.

Comment on this clone: This CDR3 is also generated by other DNA sequences in the sample. The rearrangement joins TRBV11-2 to TRBJ2-3; 9 positions agree with TRBD2. The CDR3 totals 15 residues. V shed 6 bases, J shed 2 bases, and the junction held 6 bases outside the gene matches. Germline CDR1 SGHAT, CDR2 FQNNGV. DNA for the CDR3: TGTGCCAGCAGTTTGACTAGCGGTAACACAGATACGCAGTATTTT. Amino acid sequence: CASSLTSGNTDTQYF.

DNA of the CDR3: TGTGCCAGCAGCGCCACAGGGGGCCGCACTGAAGCTTTCTTT. Translating gives CASSATGGRTEAFF. The rearrangement links TRBV9 to TRBJ1-1, with 9 bases aligning to TRBD1. Trimming took 3 bases from V and 4 from J; bases not matched to a gene: 4. CDR1 and CDR2 from the germline V gene are SGDLS and YYNGEE. This CDR3 is built from 14 residues.

This clone was seen a few times. The chain recombines TRBV6-4 with TRBJ2-1; 7 bases map to TRBD2. From germline, CDR1 is MRHNA and CDR2 SNTAGT. The V and J ends lost 2 bases and 7 bases, in that order; junction bases with no gene match: 8. The CDR3 sequence is 15 residues long. CDR3 in DNA: TGTGCCAGCAGTGACGGGCGGGGAGGGGCGAATGAGCAGTTCTTC. Its protein product is CASSDGRGGANEQFF.

This chain connects TRBV10-1 to TRBJ2-1; TRBD1 agrees at 9 bases. The V segment lost 5 bases and the J segment 7 bases; nucleotides outside the gene matches: 24. CDR1 is WNHNN and CDR2 is SYGVQD in the germline V gene (reference sequence). The CDR3 is made up of 20 amino acids. The CDR3 DNA follows: TGCGCCAGCAGTCCCTCCTTAGGGACAGGGCCCCTAGGCCTTATTAATGAGCAGTTCTTC. Its protein is CASSPSLGTGPLGLINEQFF.

The chain joins TRBV19 to TRBJ2-1, with 8 bases that match TRBD2. CDR1 is LNHDA, CDR2 SQIVND, per germline (reference sequence). The CDR3 spans 17 residues. The J segment lost 3 bases and the V segment lost 5 bases, leaving 12 bases of the junction unmatched. CDR3: CASSLYPGTRLYNEQFF. The CDR3 DNA is TGTGCCAGTAGTTTATACCCCGGGACTAGACTCTACAATGAGCAGTTCTTC.

The chain joins TRBV4-1 to TRBJ2-3; 15 bases are shared with TRBD2. CDR3 length equals 17 residues. Germline V gives CDR1 MGHRA, CDR2 YSYEKL. V lost 0 bases to trimming and J lost 5 bases; unmatched junction nucleotides: 3. Here the CDR3 reads CASSQDRGLAGGDTQYF. CDR3 in DNA: TGCGCCAGCAGCCAAGATCGGGGACTAGCGGGAGGAGATACGCAGTATTTT.

The chain links TRBV2 to TRBJ1-5; TRBD1 matches at 10 bases. The V gene end was trimmed by 8 bases and the J gene end by 6 bases; junction bases not matched to a gene: 4. The CDR3 length is 13 residues. Germline assignment: CDR1 SNHLY and CDR2 FYNNEI. This CDR3 reads CASQGQGTQPQHF. For the CDR3, the DNA is TGTGCCAGCCAGGGACAGGGGACTCAGCCCCAGCATTTT.

The sample holds one count of this clone. This chain uses TRBV28 with TRBJ2-3, with D perhaps matching TRBD1 (6 bases). The CDR3 totals 15 residues. Trimming left V 10 bases short and J 0 bases short, with 17 bases between. Germline V gene sequence: CDR1 MDHEN, CDR2 SYDVKM. In DNA form, the CDR3 reads TGTGCCACCAGATGGGCAGGGGTTAGCACAGATACGCAGTATTTT. Translated, it gives CATRWAGVSTDTQYF.

The J gene is TRBJ1-5, the V gene TRBV7-8; possibly TRBD1 for D (6 bases). The germline gives CDR1 SGHVS, CDR2 FQNEAQ. Deletions cut 2 bases from V and 6 bases from J, with 11 bases between. This CDR3 comprises 14 residues. The CDR3 spells CASSLRAGVQPQHF. In DNA form, the CDR3 reads TGTGCCAGCAGCTTACGGGCAGGGGTTCAGCCCCAGCATTTT.

V gene TRBV19 combines with J gene TRBJ2-7, with TRBD1 as a possible D gene (5 bases). Trimming pared 5 bases from V and 7 bases from J, leaving 15 bases between. This CDR3 comprises 13 residues. Germline CDR1 is LNHDA and CDR2 is SQIVND (reference sequence). The CDR3 here is CASSLVRAGEQYF. The CDR3 bases are TGTGCCAGTAGTCTCGTCAGGGCTGGGGAGCAGTACTTC.

The J gene is TRBJ2-2, the V gene TRBV30; D unresolved. The CDR3 is made up of 15 amino acids. Germline CDR1 reads GTSNPN; CDR2 reads SVGIG (reference sequence). V lost 5 bases and J 3 bases, leaving 16 bases between the germline ends. CDR3 sequence reads: CAWGVPERDTGELFF. In DNA, the CDR3 is TGTGCCTGGGGGGTCCCAGAGCGCGACACCGGGGAGCTGTTTTTT.

This sequence joins TRBV28 and TRBJ2-7; 7 bases map to TRBD2. In germline, CDR1 is MDHEN, CDR2 SYDVKM. Trimming took 7 bases from V and 0 from J; bases not matched to a gene: 9. This CDR3 contains 15 residues. For the CDR3, the DNA is TGTGCCAGCACCCTTTCTACTAGCGACTCCTACGAGCAGTACTTC. Translated, it gives CASTLSTSDSYEQYF.

The chain has TRBV9 and TRBJ2-7, with 7 bases that match TRBD1. V lost 3 bases, J lost 6 bases, and 3 bases stayed unmatched. The V gene's germline CDR1 is SGDLS and CDR2 YYNGEE. The CDR3 runs to 12 residues. CDR3 coding DNA: TGTGCCAGCAGCGGAGGGACAGCCGAGCAGTACTTC. Translation gives CASSGGTAEQYF.

The rearrangement links TRBV6-6 to TRBJ2-5, with TRBD1 matching over 9 bases. V trimming: 6 bases; J trimming: 4 bases; junction bases outside the gene matches: 9. The CDR3 contains 15 residues. Germline values: CDR1 MNHNY, CDR2 SVGAGI (reference sequence). The CDR3: CASSPPGQGLETQYF. The CDR3 nucleotides read TGTGCCAGCAGCCCTCCGGGACAGGGTCTAGAGACCCAGTACTTC.

The CDR3 nucleotides read TGCGCCAGCAGCCTAACTAGCGGGAGAAAAGAGACCCAGTACTTC. The encoded protein is CASSLTSGRKETQYF. The genes are TRBV5-1 and TRBJ2-5, with 11 bases that match TRBD2. Germline V gene data show CDR1 as SGHRS and CDR2 as YFSETQ. The CDR3 runs 15 residues. J gave up 3 bases and V 4 bases, and 5 bases lay outside the gene matches.

The V gene is TRBV7-9, the J gene TRBJ2-1; D ambiguous. V was clipped by 4 bases and J by 3 bases, with 13 bases between them. The CDR3 length is 15 residues. The V gene's germline CDR1 is SEHNR and CDR2 FQNEAQ (reference sequence). In nucleotides, the CDR3 is TGTGCCAGCAGCTCTACCAACCTCCGCTACAATGAGCAGTTCTTC. Its translation: CASSSTNLRYNEQFF.

The chain uses TRBV4-1 and TRBJ2-1; 13 nucleotides match TRBD2. This CDR3 region has 18 residues. Trimming removed 3 bases from V and 3 bases from J; junction bases left unmatched: 8. Germline V CDR1 and CDR2: MGHRA, YSYEKL. The chain's CDR3 is CASSQWTSGSASYNEQFF. DNA of the CDR3: TGCGCCAGCAGCCAGTGGACTAGCGGGAGTGCTAGCTACAATGAGCAGTTCTTC.

The genes are TRBV5-1 and TRBJ1-5; D is ambiguous. The CDR3 is 14 residues long. The germline V and J ends were trimmed by 2 bases and 5 bases, with 11 bases remaining between them. Germline CDR1 and CDR2: SGHRS and YFSETQ. For the CDR3, the DNA is TGCGCCAGCAGCTTTGGAAGCGGCGATCAGCCCCAGCATTTT. This encodes CASSFGSGDQPQHF.

The chain couples TRBV28 to TRBJ1-6; D is possibly TRBD1 (5 bases). The CDR3 contains 13 residues. CDR1 MDHEN and CDR2 SYDVKM come from the germline V gene. Trimming stripped 6 bases from V and 6 bases from J, with 9 bases between. The CDR3 nucleotides read TGTGCCAGCAGAGCAGGGCCTAATTCACCCCTCCACTTT. Its translation: CASRAGPNSPLHF.